Sequencing of this T cell receptor beta chain was carried out in a study of shared clonotypes between healthy human individuals. Findings of the study overall: Non-shared clonotypes showed lower generation probabilities than clonotypes common to all four donors.

CDR1 and CDR2 from the germline V gene are SGHAT and FQNNGV. The CDR3 sequence is 17 residues long. Trimming removed 5 bases at V and 5 bases at J, with 25 bases between. Only in-frame clones appear in the TCRdb table, and some are missing; sequencing was by immunoSEQ multiplex PCR. The sample has about 1 million clones, under 80% seen once; the top ten hold 1.2% to 1.5%. As to this clone: Its antigen is unidentified.

The clonotype originates from a man aged 18 to 29 in good health. J is TRBJ2-7 and V is TRBV11-2; D is unresolved. Input material: memory CD4+ T cells sorted from blood. Subset denoted: CD45RA-negative fraction. The CDR3 loop is CASSPTKDGLSKDEQYF. As DNA, the CDR3 is TGTGCCAGCAGCCCTACGAAGGATGGCCTGTCAAAGGACGAGCAGTACTTC. The variable domain in full, with the rest retrieved from reference TRBV11-2 and TRBJ2-7, is EAGVAQSPRYKIIEKRQSVAFWCNPISGHATLYWYQQILGQGPKLLIQFQNNGVVDDSQLPKDRFSAERLKGVDSTLKIQPAKLEDSAVYLCASSPTKDGLSKDEQYFGPGTRLTVT.